Listed below are T cell receptor beta chains from one sample, sequenced in a study of monozygotic twins with inflammatory bowel disease. TCRdb re-analyzed the 5' RACE reads; it lists each CDR3 protein once, without DNA. The table lists approximately 380,000 distinct CDR3 sequences, with 2.5% to 3% in the top ten. Sequenced material: blood. These receptors came from a human donor with ulcerative colitis or Crohn's disease, or a healthy co-twin of an affected twin (not recorded which). Each CDR3 is given with its conserved first and last residue.

J gene,V gene,CDR3 protein
TRBJ2-7,TRBV24-1,CATSDPGTGYEQYF
TRBJ1-4,TRBV28,CASSNTGTAAEKLFF
TRBJ2-5,TRBV4-3,CASSQDGPEQETQYF
TRBJ1-1,TRBV7-9,CASSLVGAMNTEAFF
TRBJ2-1,TRBV3-1,CASSPTGGRNEQFF
TRBJ2-7,TRBV12-3/TRBV12-4,CASSLAGQGADEQYF
TRBJ2-3,TRBV5-5,CASSLGVAGSTDTQYF
TRBJ2-5,TRBV29-1,CSGVLVAEETQYF
TRBJ1-1,TRBV7-2,CASSLVLGTGEAFF
TRBJ2-5,TRBV25-1,CASSEVWETQYF
TRBJ2-3,TRBV6-2/TRBV6-3,CASSPRGTATDTQYF
TRBJ2-7,TRBV6-5,CASSYSWRGGPYEQYF
TRBJ1-6,TRBV5-5,CASSWATRGSPLHF
TRBJ1-4,TRBV7-2,CASSFSGQDLGNEKLFF
TRBJ2-7,TRBV20-1,CSARPPRGGYEQYF
TRBJ2-6,TRBV25-1,CASSGIIGTKAGANVLTF
TRBJ2-2,TRBV9,CASSVGSGLGTGELFF
TRBJ2-7,TRBV18,CASSPGASSYEQYF
TRBJ1-6,TRBV14,CASSQDAGGVNSPLHF
TRBJ2-5,TRBV19,CASSLPGGAKETQYF
TRBJ2-5,TRBV5-1,CASSLGASFWETQYF
TRBJ1-4,TRBV4-3,CASSPGGVSHEKLFF
TRBJ2-7,TRBV11-2,CASSPNRGAAGYEQYF
TRBJ2-2,TRBV11-2,CASSFRSGLAGVPGELFF
TRBJ2-3,TRBV12-3/TRBV12-4,CASSPNVAGVRDTQYF
TRBJ2-7,TRBV20-1,CSARVGAYEQYF
TRBJ2-1,TRBV7-2,CASSLQGEYNEQFF
TRBJ2-7,TRBV11-2,CASSLIRYSYEQYF
TRBJ1-3,TRBV2,CASSEVRAGNTIYF
TRBJ2-1,TRBV4-1,CASSQGWGNEQFF
TRBJ2-5,TRBV5-1,CASSHDRGYQETQYF
TRBJ2-4,TRBV6-5,CASSYLHRPKDIQYF
TRBJ2-1,TRBV4-2,CASSWVEGVGNEQFF
TRBJ2-2,TRBV7-9,CASRRPVGGGELFF
TRBJ2-6,TRBV4-1,CASSQGPLATNGANVLTF
TRBJ2-1,TRBV2,CASSEVRSSYNEQFF
TRBJ2-1,TRBV12-3/TRBV12-4,CASSLAPGQGRPGWDYNEQFF
TRBJ2-3,TRBV7-2,CASSSQGARSDTQYF
TRBJ1-5,TRBV4-2,CASSRDGTSLDQPQHF
TRBJ2-7,TRBV5-1,CASQGAPSSYEQYF
TRBJ2-7,TRBV7-2,CASSYGLDSNYEQYF
TRBJ2-3,TRBV6-2/TRBV6-3,CASSGPGAEGTDTQYF
TRBJ2-7,TRBV7-3,CASSLYVGIRYEQYF
TRBJ1-1,TRBV12-3/TRBV12-4,CASSAQGMNTEAFF
TRBJ1-6,TRBV10-3,CAISELLGNSPLHF
TRBJ2-7,TRBV15,CATSETPSYEQYF
TRBJ2-1,TRBV7-2,CASSLVVSSYNEQFF
TRBJ1-1,TRBV20-1,CSASTARGAFF
TRBJ1-2,TRBV7-2,CASSPQGTEGYGYTF
TRBJ1-3,TRBV10-3,CAISESGQGGNTIYF
TRBJ2-2,TRBV3-1,CASSQRQGGFTGELFF
TRBJ1-2,TRBV7-9,CASSVEEVYGYTF
TRBJ2-3,TRBV11-2,CASRESVTQYF
TRBJ1-2,TRBV7-9,CASSPPGVAEVNYGYTF
TRBJ2-2,TRBV4-2,CASSLPHSTGELFF
TRBJ1-5,TRBV5-5,CASSLGQQPQHF